These T cell receptor beta chains were read from a single sample in a study of blood T cell repertoires in COVID-19. Here immunoSEQ multiplex PCR was the method, and the copy in TCRdb shows in-frame clones only, minus some. This table has some 250,000 clones, about 89% appearing once. The specimen was PBMCs or T cells enriched from blood (not recorded which). Receptor source: a human donor in a cohort exposed to, infected with or recovered from COVID-19 (not recorded which). The donor label of this sample is uncertain. The CDR3 runs from the conserved cysteine through the conserved F or W. Fields, in order: clone size, V gene, D gene, J gene, CDR3 protein, CDR3 DNA. The D gene is left open where the match is weak. Part of the rows lack a size; the others show once, few, many or a class for expanded clones.

clone_size: .; v_call: TRBV24-1; d_call: TRBD1; j_call: TRBJ1-4; cdr3_aa: CATSDSGTGGVGDEKLFF; cdr3_nt: TGTGCCACCAGTGATTCTGGGACAGGGGGCGTTGGGGATGAAAAACTGTTTTTT
clone_size: .; v_call: TRBV21-1; d_call: .; j_call: TRBJ2-7; cdr3_aa: CASSATGMQYF; cdr3_nt: TGTGCCAGCAGCGCCACAGGGATGCAGTACTTC
clone_size: .; v_call: TRBV5-1; d_call: .; j_call: TRBJ1-2; cdr3_aa: CASSPLQGTGGYTF; cdr3_nt: TGCGCCAGCAGCCCTCTACAGGGTACTGGTGGCTACACCTTC
clone_size: .; v_call: TRBV19; d_call: .; j_call: TRBJ2-1; cdr3_aa: CASSSQLGSGPPFF; cdr3_nt: TGTGCCAGTAGTAGCCAACTAGGAAGCGGCCCTCCGTTCTTC
clone_size: few; v_call: TRBV18; d_call: TRBD2; j_call: TRBJ2-1; cdr3_aa: CASSPRSGGANEQFF; cdr3_nt: TGTGCCAGCTCACCACGTAGCGGGGGGGCGAATGAGCAGTTCTTC
clone_size: .; v_call: TRBV5-5; d_call: .; j_call: TRBJ2-7; cdr3_aa: CASSPGVGYEQYF; cdr3_nt: TGTGCCAGCAGCCCAGGGGTCGGGTACGAGCAGTACTTC
clone_size: .; v_call: TRBV6-1; d_call: TRBD1; j_call: TRBJ1-5; cdr3_aa: CASSENRGFNSNQPQHF; cdr3_nt: TGTGCCAGCAGTGAGAACAGGGGCTTCAATAGCAATCAGCCCCAGCATTTT
clone_size: once; v_call: TRBV5-1; d_call: .; j_call: TRBJ2-6; cdr3_aa: CASSLELNFADSGANVLTF; cdr3_nt: TGCGCCAGCAGCTTGGAGTTGAACTTTGCGGACTCTGGGGCCAACGTCCTGACTTTC
clone_size: .; v_call: TRBV10-1; d_call: .; j_call: TRBJ2-2; cdr3_aa: CASSGAASGELFF; cdr3_nt: TGCGCCAGCAGTGGAGCGGCCTCAGGGGAGCTGTTTTTT
clone_size: .; v_call: TRBV12-5; d_call: .; j_call: TRBJ1-2; cdr3_aa: CASGLLGAGGYTF; cdr3_nt: TGTGCTAGTGGTTTATTGGGGGCAGGTGGCTACACCTTC
clone_size: .; v_call: TRBV18; d_call: .; j_call: TRBJ1-5; cdr3_aa: CASSPAGRDNQPQHF; cdr3_nt: TGTGCCAGCTCACCCGCGGGGAGGGACAATCAGCCCCAGCATTTT
clone_size: .; v_call: TRBV3-1/TRBV3-2; d_call: .; j_call: TRBJ2-7; cdr3_aa: CASSKLSGGPYEQYF; cdr3_nt: TGTGCCAGCAGCAAACTATCCGGGGGACCCTACGAGCAGTACTTC
clone_size: once; v_call: TRBV28; d_call: TRBD1; j_call: TRBJ2-1; cdr3_aa: CASGTGGPYNEQFF; cdr3_nt: TGTGCCAGCGGGACAGGGGGACCCTACAATGAGCAGTTCTTC
clone_size: .; v_call: TRBV7-2; d_call: .; j_call: TRBJ2-2; cdr3_aa: CASSRWTDTGELFF; cdr3_nt: TGTGCCAGCAGCCGTTGGACAGACACCGGGGAGCTGTTTTTT
clone_size: once; v_call: TRBV7-2; d_call: TRBD2; j_call: TRBJ2-1; cdr3_aa: CASSRVLSGGAEQFF; cdr3_nt: TGTGCCAGCAGCCGCGTGTTGAGCGGGGGGGCGGAGCAGTTCTTC
clone_size: .; v_call: TRBV7-9; d_call: .; j_call: TRBJ1-5; cdr3_aa: CASSPPGLNQPQHF; cdr3_nt: TGTGCCAGCAGCCCGCCGGGTCTCAATCAGCCCCAGCATTTT
clone_size: .; v_call: TRBV30; d_call: TRBD1; j_call: TRBJ1-6; cdr3_aa: CAWRGQGYSPLHF; cdr3_nt: TGTGCCTGGAGGGGACAGGGGTATTCACCCCTCCACTTT
clone_size: .; v_call: TRBV9; d_call: .; j_call: TRBJ2-5; cdr3_aa: CASSVEDRRSRLAQETQYF; cdr3_nt: TGTGCCAGCAGCGTAGAGGACAGACGGTCCCGTTTGGCACAAGAGACCCAGTACTTC
clone_size: once; v_call: TRBV3-1/TRBV3-2; d_call: TRBD2; j_call: TRBJ2-5; cdr3_aa: CASSQGRTSQETQYF; cdr3_nt: TGTGCCAGCAGCCAAGGCCGGACTAGCCAAGAGACCCAGTACTTC
clone_size: .; v_call: TRBV29-1; d_call: TRBD2; j_call: TRBJ2-5; cdr3_aa: CSVAILAAQETQYF; cdr3_nt: TGCAGCGTTGCGATACTAGCGGCCCAAGAGACCCAGTACTTC